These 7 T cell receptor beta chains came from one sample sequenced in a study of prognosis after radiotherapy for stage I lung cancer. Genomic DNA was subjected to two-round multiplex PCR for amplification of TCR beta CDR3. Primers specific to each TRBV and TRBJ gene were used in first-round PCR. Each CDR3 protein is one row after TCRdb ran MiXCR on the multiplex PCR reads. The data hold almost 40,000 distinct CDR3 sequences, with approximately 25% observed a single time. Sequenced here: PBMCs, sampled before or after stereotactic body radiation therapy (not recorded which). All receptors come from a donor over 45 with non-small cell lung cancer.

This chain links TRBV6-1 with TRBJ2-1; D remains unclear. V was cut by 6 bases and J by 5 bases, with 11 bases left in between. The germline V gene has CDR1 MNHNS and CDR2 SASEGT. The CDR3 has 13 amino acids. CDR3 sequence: CASRAEPNNEQFF. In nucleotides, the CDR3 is TGTGCCAGCAGGGCTGAACCAAACAATGAGCAGTTCTTC.

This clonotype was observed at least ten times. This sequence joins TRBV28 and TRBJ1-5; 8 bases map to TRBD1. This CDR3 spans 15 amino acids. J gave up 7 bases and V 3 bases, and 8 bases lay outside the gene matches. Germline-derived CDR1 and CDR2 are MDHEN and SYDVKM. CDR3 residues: CASSLDRAWEQPQHF. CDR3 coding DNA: TGTGCCAGCAGTTTGGACAGGGCGTGGGAACAGCCCCAGCATTTT.

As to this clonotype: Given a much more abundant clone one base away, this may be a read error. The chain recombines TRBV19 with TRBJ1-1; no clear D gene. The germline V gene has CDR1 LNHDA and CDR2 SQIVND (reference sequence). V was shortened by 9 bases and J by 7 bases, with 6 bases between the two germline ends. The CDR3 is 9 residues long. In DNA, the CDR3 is TGTGCCAGGGGTGTTGAAGCTTTCTTT. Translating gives CARGVEAFF.

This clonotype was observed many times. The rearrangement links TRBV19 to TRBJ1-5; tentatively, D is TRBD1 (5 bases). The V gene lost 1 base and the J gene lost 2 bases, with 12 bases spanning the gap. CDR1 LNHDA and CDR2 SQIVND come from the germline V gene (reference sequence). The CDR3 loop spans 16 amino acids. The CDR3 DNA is TGTGCCAGTAGTATAGTCGGAATCAGGGGCAATCAGCCCCAGCATTTT. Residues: CASSIVGIRGNQPQHF.

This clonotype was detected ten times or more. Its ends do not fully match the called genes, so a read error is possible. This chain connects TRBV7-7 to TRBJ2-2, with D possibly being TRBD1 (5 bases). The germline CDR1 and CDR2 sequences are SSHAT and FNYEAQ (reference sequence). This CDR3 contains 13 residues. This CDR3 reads CASSSQGAGELFF. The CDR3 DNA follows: TGTGCTAGCAGCTCACAAGGGGCCGGGGAGCTGTTTTTT.

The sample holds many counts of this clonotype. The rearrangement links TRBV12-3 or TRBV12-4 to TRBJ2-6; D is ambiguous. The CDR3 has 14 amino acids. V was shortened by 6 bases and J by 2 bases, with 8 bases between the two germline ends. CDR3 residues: CASSPGTGANVLTF. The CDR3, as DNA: TGTGCCAGCAGCCCAGGTACTGGGGCCAACGTCCTGACTTTC.

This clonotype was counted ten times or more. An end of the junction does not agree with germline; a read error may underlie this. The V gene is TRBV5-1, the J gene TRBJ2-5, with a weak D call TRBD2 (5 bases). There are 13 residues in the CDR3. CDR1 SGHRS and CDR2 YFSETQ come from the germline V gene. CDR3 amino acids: CAGSAGPTETQYF. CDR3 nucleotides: TGCGCCGGCAGCGCGGGCCCGACCGAGACCCAGTACTTC. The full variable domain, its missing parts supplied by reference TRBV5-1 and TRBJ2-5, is KAGVTQTPRYLIKTRGQQVTLSCSPISGHRSVSWYQQTPGQGLQFLFEYFSETQRNKGNFPGRFSGRQFSNSRSEMNVSTLELGDSALYLCAGSAGPTETQYFGPGTRLLVL.